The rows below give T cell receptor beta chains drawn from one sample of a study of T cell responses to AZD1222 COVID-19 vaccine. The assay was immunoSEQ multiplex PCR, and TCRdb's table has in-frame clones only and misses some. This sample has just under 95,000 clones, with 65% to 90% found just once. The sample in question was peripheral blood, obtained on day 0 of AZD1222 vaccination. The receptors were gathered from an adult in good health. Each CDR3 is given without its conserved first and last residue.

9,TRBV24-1,APRCVQPQH
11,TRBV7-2,ASRGGGVNEQF
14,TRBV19,ASSISGTSMAGELF
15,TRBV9,ASSVSPSGSRSGELF
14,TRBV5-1,ASSLLRDIVIYEQY
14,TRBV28,ASSNAGGWNNYGYT
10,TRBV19,AAGQANSPLH
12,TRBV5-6,ASSLRRGFNEQY
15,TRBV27,ASRPTGGDLSNQPQH
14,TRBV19,ASRSLGEGSIYGYT
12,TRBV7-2,ASSLAAVGNTIY
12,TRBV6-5,ASKYLAGGNEQY
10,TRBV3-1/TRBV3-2,ASSQINYEQY
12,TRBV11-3,ASSSGQGVYEQY
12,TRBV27,ASRDRGMNTEAF
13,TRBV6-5,ASSSSFSGANVLT
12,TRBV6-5,ASSPRTGGYEQY
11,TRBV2,ASRETANYGYT
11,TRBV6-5,ATLMGVDQPQH